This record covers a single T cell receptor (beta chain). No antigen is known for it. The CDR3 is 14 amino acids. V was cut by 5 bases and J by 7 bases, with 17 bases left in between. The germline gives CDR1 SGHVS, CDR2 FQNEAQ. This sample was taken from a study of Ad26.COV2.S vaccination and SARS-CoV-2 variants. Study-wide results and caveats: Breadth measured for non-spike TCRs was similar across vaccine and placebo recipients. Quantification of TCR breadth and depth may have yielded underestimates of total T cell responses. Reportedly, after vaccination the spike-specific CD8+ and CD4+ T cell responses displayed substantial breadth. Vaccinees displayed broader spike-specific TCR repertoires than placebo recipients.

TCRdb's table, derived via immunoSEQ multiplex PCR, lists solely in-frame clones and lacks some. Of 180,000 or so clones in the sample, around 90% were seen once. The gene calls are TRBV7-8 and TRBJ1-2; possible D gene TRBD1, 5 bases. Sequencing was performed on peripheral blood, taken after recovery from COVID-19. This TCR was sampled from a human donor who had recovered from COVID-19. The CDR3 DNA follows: TGTGCCAGCAGCCGAGGGGCAGGTCCTTCTGGCTACACCTTC. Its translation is CASSRGAGPSGYTF. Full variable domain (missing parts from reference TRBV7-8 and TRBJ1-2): GAGVSQSPRYKVAKRGQDVALRCDPISGHVSLFWYQQALGQGPEFLTYFQNEAQLDKSGLPSDRFFAERPEGSVSTLKIQRTQQEDSAVYLCASSRGAGPSGYTFGSGTRLTVV.